This T cell receptor (beta chain) is from a study of regulatory T cells in long-lasting Graves disease. General study points: Samples came from peripheral blood alone, without thyroid tissue. Newly diagnosed Graves' patients exceeded persistent ones in TCR diversity. Persistent disease samples used TRBV28, TRBJ1-2 and TRBJ2-5 preferentially.

Arm-PCR of CDR3 regions and iRepertoire HTBI primers were the basis on which TCR beta libraries were built. One entry per CDR3 protein, called by TCRdb with MiXCR from the multiplex PCR reads. The repertoire holds around 460,000 distinct CDR3 sequences, roughly 23% seen once, with around 13% in the top ten. This CDR3 spans 12 amino acids. The V and J ends lost 9 bases and 5 bases respectively, with 13 bases between them. CDR1 and CDR2 from the germline V gene are SNHLY and FYNNEI. The time point: persistent/refractory GD, antithyroid drugs over 5 years with positive TRAb. Making the TCR library involved RNA that had been extracted from PBMCs. Under American Thyroid Association guidelines, Graves' disease was diagnosed. This clonotype was recorded many times. Its target is unknown.

The receptor comes from a female donor with Graves disease. The source material was peripheral blood mononuclear cells (PBMCs), sampled when the disease was refractory, from a patient treated with antithyroid drugs. The chain carries TRBV2 and TRBJ2-5; tentatively, D is TRBD2 (5 bases). CDR3 protein: CASSMGGETQYF. The CDR3 nucleotides are TGTGCCAGTTCGATGGGCGGGGAGACCCAGTACTTC.